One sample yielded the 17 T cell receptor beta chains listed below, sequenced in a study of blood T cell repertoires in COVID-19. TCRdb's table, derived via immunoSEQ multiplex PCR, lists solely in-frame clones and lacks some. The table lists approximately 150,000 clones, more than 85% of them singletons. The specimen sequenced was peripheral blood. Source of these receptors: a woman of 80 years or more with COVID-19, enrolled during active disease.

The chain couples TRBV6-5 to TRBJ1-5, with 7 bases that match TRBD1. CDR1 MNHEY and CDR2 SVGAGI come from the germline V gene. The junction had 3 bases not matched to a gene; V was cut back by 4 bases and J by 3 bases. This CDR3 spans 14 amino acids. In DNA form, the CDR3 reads TGTGCCAGCAGTTCACAGGGGAACAATCAGCCCCAGCATTTT. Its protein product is CASSSQGNNQPQHF.

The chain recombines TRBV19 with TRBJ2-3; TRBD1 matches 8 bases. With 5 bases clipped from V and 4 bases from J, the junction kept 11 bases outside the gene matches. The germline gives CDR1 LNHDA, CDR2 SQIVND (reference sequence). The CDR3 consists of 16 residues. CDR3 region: CASSLWTGTESDTQYF. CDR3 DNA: TGTGCCAGTAGTCTATGGACAGGGACGGAATCAGATACGCAGTATTTT.

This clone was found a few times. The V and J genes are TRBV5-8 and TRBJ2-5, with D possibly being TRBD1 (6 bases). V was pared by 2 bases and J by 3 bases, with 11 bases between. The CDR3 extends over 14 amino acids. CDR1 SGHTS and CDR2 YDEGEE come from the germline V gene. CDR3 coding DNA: TGTGCCAGCAGCTTTCCAGGGGTTGAAGAGACCCAGTACTTC. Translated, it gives CASSFPGVEETQYF. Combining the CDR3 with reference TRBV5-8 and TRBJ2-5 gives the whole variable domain EAGVTQSPTHLIKTRGQQATLRCSPISGHTSVYWYQQALGLGLQFLLWYDEGEERNRGNFPPRFSGRQFPNYSSELNVNALELEDSALYLCASSFPGVEETQYFGPGTRLLVL.

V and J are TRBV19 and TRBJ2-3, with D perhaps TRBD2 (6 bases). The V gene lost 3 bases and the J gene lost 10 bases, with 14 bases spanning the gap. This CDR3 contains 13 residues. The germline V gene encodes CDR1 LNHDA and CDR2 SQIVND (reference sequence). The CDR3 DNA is TGTGCCAGTAGTATTGGTAGTAGCGGCCCGCAGTATTTT. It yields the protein CASSIGSSGPQYF.

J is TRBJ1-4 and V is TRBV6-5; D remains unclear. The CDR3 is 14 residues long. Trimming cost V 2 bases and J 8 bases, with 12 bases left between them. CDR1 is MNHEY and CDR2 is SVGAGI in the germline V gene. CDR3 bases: TGTGCCAGCAGTTACGGGATTAGCGAGGAAAAACTGTTTTTT. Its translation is CASSYGISEEKLFF.

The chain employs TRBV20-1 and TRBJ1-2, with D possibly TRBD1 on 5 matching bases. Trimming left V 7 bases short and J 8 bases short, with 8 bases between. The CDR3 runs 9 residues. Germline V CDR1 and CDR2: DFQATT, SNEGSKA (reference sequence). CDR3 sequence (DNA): TGCAGTGGGGCAGGGGGCTACACCTTC. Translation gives CSGAGGYTF.

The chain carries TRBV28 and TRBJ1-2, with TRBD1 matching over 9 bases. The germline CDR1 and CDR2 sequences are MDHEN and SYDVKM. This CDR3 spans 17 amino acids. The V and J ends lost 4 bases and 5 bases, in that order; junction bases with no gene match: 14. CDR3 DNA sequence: TGTGCCAGCAGTTCACCTCCGGGACAGGGTAAGAGGTATGGCTACACCTTC. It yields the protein CASSSPPGQGKRYGYTF.

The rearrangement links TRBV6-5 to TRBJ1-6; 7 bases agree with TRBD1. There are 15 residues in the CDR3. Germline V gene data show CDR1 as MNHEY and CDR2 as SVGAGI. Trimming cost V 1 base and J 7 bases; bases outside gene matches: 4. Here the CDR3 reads CASSYWGQSNSPLHF. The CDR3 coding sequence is TGTGCCAGCAGTTACTGGGGACAGAGCAATTCACCCCTCCACTTT.

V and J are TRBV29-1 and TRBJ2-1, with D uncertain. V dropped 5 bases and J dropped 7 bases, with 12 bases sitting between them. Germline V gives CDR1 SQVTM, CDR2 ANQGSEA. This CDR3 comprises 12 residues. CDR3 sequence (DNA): TGCAGCGTTCTCCTAGGTGGGAATGAGCAGTTCTTC. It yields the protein CSVLLGGNEQFF.

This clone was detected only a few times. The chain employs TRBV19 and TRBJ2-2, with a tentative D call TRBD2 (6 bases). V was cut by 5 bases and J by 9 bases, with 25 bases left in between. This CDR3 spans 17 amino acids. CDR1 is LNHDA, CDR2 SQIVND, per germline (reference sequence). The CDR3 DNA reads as TGTGCCAGTAGTCATCTTTCGGCGGGAACACCCTCGAGGGAGCTGTTTTTT. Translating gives CASSHLSAGTPSRELFF.

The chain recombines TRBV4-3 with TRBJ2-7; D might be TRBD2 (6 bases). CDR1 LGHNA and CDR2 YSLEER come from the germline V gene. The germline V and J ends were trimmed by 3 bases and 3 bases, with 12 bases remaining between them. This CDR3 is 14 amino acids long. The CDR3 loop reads CASSQGGSGYEQYF. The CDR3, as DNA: TGCGCCAGCAGCCAGGGGGGTTCGGGCTACGAGCAGTACTTC.

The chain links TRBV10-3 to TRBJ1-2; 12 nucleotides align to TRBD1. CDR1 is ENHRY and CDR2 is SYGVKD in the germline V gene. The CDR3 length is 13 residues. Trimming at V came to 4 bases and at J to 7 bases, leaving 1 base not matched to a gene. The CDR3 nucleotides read TGTGCCATCAGTGGGGACAGGGGGCCTGGCTACACCTTC. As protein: CAISGDRGPGYTF.

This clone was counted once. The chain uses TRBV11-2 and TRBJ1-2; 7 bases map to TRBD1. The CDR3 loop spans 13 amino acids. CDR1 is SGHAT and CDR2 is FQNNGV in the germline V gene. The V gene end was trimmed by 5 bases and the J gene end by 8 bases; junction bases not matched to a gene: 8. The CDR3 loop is CASSPPQGYGYTF. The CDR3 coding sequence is TGTGCCAGCAGCCCCCCACAGGGGTACGGCTACACCTTC.

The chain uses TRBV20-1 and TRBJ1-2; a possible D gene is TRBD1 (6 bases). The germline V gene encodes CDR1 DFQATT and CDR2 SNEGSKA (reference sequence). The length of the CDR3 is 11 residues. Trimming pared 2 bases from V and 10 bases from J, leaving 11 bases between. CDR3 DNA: TGCAGTGCTAGATTAGGACAGCACTACACCTTC. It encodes CSARLGQHYTF.

The CDR3 bases are TGTGCCACCAGCAGATATGACAGGGGACTAGGAAACACCATATATTTT. It translates to CATSRYDRGLGNTIYF. This sequence joins TRBV15 and TRBJ1-3, with 8 nucleotides matching TRBD1. Germline-derived CDR1 and CDR2 are LNHNV and YYDKDF (reference sequence). V lost 2 bases to trimming and J lost 4 bases; unmatched junction nucleotides: 7. This CDR3 has 16 residues. Full variable domain (rest looked up from reference TRBV15 and TRBJ1-3): DAMVIQNPRYQVTQFGKPVTLSCSQTLNHNVMYWYQQKSSQAPKLLFHYYDKDFNNEADTPDNFQSRRPNTSFCFLDIRSPGLGDTAMYLCATSRYDRGLGNTIYFGEGSWLTVV.

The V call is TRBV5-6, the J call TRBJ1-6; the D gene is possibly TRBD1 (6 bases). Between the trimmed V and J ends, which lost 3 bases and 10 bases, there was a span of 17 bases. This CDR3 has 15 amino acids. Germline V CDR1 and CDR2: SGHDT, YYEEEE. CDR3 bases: TGTGCCAGCAGCTACAGGGACACCCTTGGGTCACCCCTCCACTTT. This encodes CASSYRDTLGSPLHF.

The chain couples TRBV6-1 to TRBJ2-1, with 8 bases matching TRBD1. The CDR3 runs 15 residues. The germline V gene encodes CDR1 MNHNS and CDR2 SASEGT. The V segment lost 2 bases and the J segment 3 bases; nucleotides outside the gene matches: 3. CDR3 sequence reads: CASSETRGHYNEQFF. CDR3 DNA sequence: TGTGCCAGCAGTGAAACCAGGGGGCACTACAATGAGCAGTTCTTC.